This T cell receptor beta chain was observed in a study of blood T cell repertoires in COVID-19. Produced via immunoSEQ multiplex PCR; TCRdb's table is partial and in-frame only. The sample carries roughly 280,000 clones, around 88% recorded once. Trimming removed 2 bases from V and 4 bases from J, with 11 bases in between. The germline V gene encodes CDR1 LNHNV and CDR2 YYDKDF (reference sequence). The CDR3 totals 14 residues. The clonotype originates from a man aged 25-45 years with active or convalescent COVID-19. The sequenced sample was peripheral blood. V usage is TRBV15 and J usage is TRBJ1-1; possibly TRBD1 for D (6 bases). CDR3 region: CATSRLGQSTEAFF. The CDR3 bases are TGTGCCACCAGCAGACTCGGACAGTCCACTGAAGCTTTCTTT.